The rows below give T cell receptor beta chains drawn from one sample of a study of blood T cell repertoires in COVID-19. The method was immunoSEQ multiplex PCR; TCRdb's version includes in-frame clones alone and lacks a portion of them. The sample includes about 200,000 clones, about nine tenths seen only once; the top ten take 2% to 2.5%. The sample comprised PBMCs or T cells enriched from blood (not recorded which). The receptors shown here come from a woman aged 25 to 45 who had recovered from COVID-19. Each CDR3 is given with its conserved first and last residue. The order of the fields is J gene, clone size, V gene, D gene, CDR3 DNA, CDR3 protein. The D gene is left open where the match is weak. Clone size is shown for a subset of rows, as once, few, many or a class of expanded clone.

>TRBJ1-1|once|TRBV5-1|.
TGCGCCAGCAGCTTGGTCCGCCCCGGGGACACTGAAGCTTTCTTT
CASSLVRPGDTEAFF
>TRBJ1-5|.|TRBV7-8|.
TGTGCCAGCAGCTTACGTTACTTTACCGGTGGCGGCATCAATCAGCCCCAGCATTTT
CASSLRYFTGGGINQPQHF
>TRBJ1-1|.|TRBV7-7|.
TGTGCCAGCAGCTTCCCGCCAGGGCCCGGTGCGGTCACTGAAGCTTTCTTT
CASSFPPGPGAVTEAFF
>TRBJ1-2|.|TRBV12-3/TRBV12-4|TRBD1
TGTGCCAGCAGCGCGCGACAGGGCTATGGCTACACCTTC
CASSARQGYGYTF
>TRBJ2-7|.|TRBV5-6|.
TGTGCCAGCAGCTTGTTATCCTACGAGCAGTACTTC
CASSLLSYEQYF
>TRBJ1-6|.|TRBV19|.
TGTGCCAGTAGTATCGGGGGTAATTCACCCCTCCACTTT
CASSIGGNSPLHF
>TRBJ1-1|.|TRBV18|TRBD1
TGTGCCAGCTCACCAGGACAGGGGTTGTGGGCTTTCTTT
CASSPGQGLWAFF
>TRBJ2-1|.|TRBV6-5|TRBD2
TGTGCCAGCAGTTACGGGGCGGGAGGATCCTACAATGAGCAGTTCTTC
CASSYGAGGSYNEQFF
>TRBJ2-5|.|TRBV5-6|TRBD2
TGTGCCAGCAGCTTACTAGCGGCTTACCAAGAGACCCAGTACTTC
CASSLLAAYQETQYF
>TRBJ2-7|.|TRBV4-2|TRBD2
TGTGCCAGCAGCCAAGTACTAGCGGGGGGCTACGAGCAGTACTTC
CASSQVLAGGYEQYF
>TRBJ1-1|.|TRBV5-1|TRBD1
TGCGCCAGCAGAGTATCGGACAGGGGGTCTATAGACACTGAAGCTTTCTTT
CASRVSDRGSIDTEAFF
>TRBJ1-6|once|TRBV5-6|TRBD1
TGTGCCAGCAGGCTGGGACAGGTGAGGGGATCACCCCTCCACTTT
CASRLGQVRGSPLHF
>TRBJ1-1|.|TRBV7-8|.
TGTGCCAGCAGCTTAGCGGGCAGATCTGAAGCTTTCTTT
CASSLAGRSEAFF
>TRBJ2-1|.|TRBV5-1|TRBD2
TGCGCCAGCAGCTTCGGGGGGGAGGATGAGCAGTTCTTC
CASSFGGEDEQFF
>TRBJ1-2|.|TRBV5-8|.
TGTGCCAGCAGCTCGGGACAAGGCAACTATGGCTACACCTTC
CASSSGQGNYGYTF
>TRBJ1-1|once|TRBV5-1|.
TGCGCCAGCAGCTTGGGGACAGAGAACACTGAAGCTTTCTTT
CASSLGTENTEAFF
>TRBJ1-1|.|TRBV9|TRBD1
TGTGCCAGCAGCGTCGCGGGACAGGGGTACCCAAGTGAAGCTTTCTTT
CASSVAGQGYPSEAFF
>TRBJ1-2|.|TRBV2|.
TGTGCCAGCAGTCAAGACAGGTTTAGAGAGGGCTACACCTTC
CASSQDRFREGYTF
>TRBJ1-2|.|TRBV6-5|.
TGTGCCAGCAGCCTCACAGGGTCGGATGGCTACACCTTC
CASSLTGSDGYTF
>TRBJ1-6|.|TRBV24-1|TRBD1
TGTGCCACCAGTGATTTGACAGGGGGATCACCCCTCCACTTT
CATSDLTGGSPLHF
>TRBJ2-7|.|TRBV5-1|TRBD1
TGCGCCAGCAGCTTGGGCACCGGGACAGTCCCCTACGAGCAGTACTTC
CASSLGTGTVPYEQYF
>TRBJ2-3|.|TRBV9|TRBD1
TGTGCCAGCAGCGAGTGGACAGGGTTCAAAGATACGCAGTATTTT
CASSEWTGFKDTQYF
>TRBJ2-2|.|TRBV9|.
TGTGCCAGCAGCGTAGCAACAGCAGGGCGTAGCACCGGGGAGCTGTTTTTT
CASSVATAGRSTGELFF
>TRBJ1-6|.|TRBV6-5|TRBD1
TGTGCCAGCAGGGGGACAGGGGTGAATTCACCCCTCCACTTT
CASRGTGVNSPLHF
>TRBJ1-4|.|TRBV12-3/TRBV12-4|.
TGTGCCAGCAGTACCCAGGGGGAAAAACTGTTTTTT
CASSTQGEKLFF
>TRBJ2-7|.|TRBV7-9|.
TGTGCCAGCAGCTTGTCAGGCTACGAGCAGTACTTC
CASSLSGYEQYF
>TRBJ2-5|.|TRBV11-2|TRBD2
TGTGCCAGCAGCTCCCCTTACTTGCGGGAGGGCCTGGAGACCCAGTACTTC
CASSSPYLREGLETQYF
>TRBJ2-2|.|TRBV7-9|.
TGTGCCAGCAGCATCGTGGAGGTCGGGGAGCTGTTTTTT
CASSIVEVGELFF
>TRBJ1-4|few|TRBV19|TRBD1
TGTGCCAGTAGTATGGGACAGGAACGAACTAATGAAAAACTGTTTTTT
CASSMGQERTNEKLFF
>TRBJ1-2|.|TRBV19|.
TGTGCCGGTGGGGCGGGGGCCGGCTATGGCTACACCTTC
CAGGAGAGYGYTF
>TRBJ2-3|.|TRBV7-2|.
TGTGCCAGCAGCTTAACGGGCAGGGCTCCTAGCACAGATACGCAGTATTTT
CASSLTGRAPSTDTQYF
>TRBJ2-2|few|TRBV7-2|TRBD1
TGTGCCAGCAGCTGGGACAGGGGGTCCGACGGGGAGCTGTTTTTT
CASSWDRGSDGELFF
>TRBJ1-6|.|TRBV7-2|.
TGTGCCAGCAGCTTAGAGAGCTCCTATAATTCACCCCTCCACTTT
CASSLESSYNSPLHF
>TRBJ2-7|.|TRBV12-3/TRBV12-4|TRBD2
TGTGCCAGCAGTGCTAGCGGGGCTAACGAGCAGTACTTC
CASSASGANEQYF
>TRBJ1-4|.|TRBV11-3|.
TGTGCCAGCAGCTTAGGGCGGACTCTGTTTTTT
CASSLGRTLFF
>TRBJ1-1|.|TRBV12-3/TRBV12-4|.
TGTGCCAACCGCGGGGCGAGCACTGAAGCTTTCTTT
CANRGASTEAFF
>TRBJ1-1|.|TRBV11-3|.
TGTGCCAGCAGCCATCAGGGGTCCCCTGAAGCTTTCTTT
CASSHQGSPEAFF
>TRBJ1-1|.|TRBV18|TRBD1
TGTGCCAGCTCGCCTCGACAGGGTAACACTGAAGCTTTCTTT
CASSPRQGNTEAFF
>TRBJ1-1|.|TRBV19|TRBD1
TGTGCCAGTAGTAGACAGGGAAATGAAGCTTTCTTT
CASSRQGNEAFF
>TRBJ1-6|.|TRBV2|TRBD1
TGTGCCAGCAGTGCACAGGGGAGCTCCTATAATTCACCCCTCCACTTT
CASSAQGSSYNSPLHF